Presented here are 8 T cell receptor beta chains from one specimen sequenced in a study of control samples from healthy donors and cancer patients. Clones were sequenced by immunoSEQ multiplex PCR, and TCRdb holds only the in-frame ones, with some missing. The sample yields about 180,000 clones, 80% to 95% seen once. Input material: blood. The receptors derive from a woman between 35 and 50 years old in good health.

The V gene is TRBV15, the J gene TRBJ2-7, with 11 bases identical to TRBD2. CDR3 size: 14 residues. The V segment lost 1 base and the J segment 6 bases; nucleotides outside the gene matches: 2. Germline V gives CDR1 LNHNV, CDR2 YYDKDF (reference sequence). CDR3 residues: CATSRGGLAVEQYF. DNA for the CDR3: TGTGCCACCAGCAGAGGGGGACTAGCGGTCGAGCAGTACTTC.

This chain links TRBV4-2 with TRBJ2-5; D possibly corresponds to TRBD2 (6 bases). The V end was cut by 4 bases, the J end by 5 bases, with 17 bases between. The CDR3 is 15 amino acids. Germline V CDR1 and CDR2: LGHNA, YNFKEQ. The CDR3 DNA sequence: TGTGCCAGCAGCCCAGCGGCGGGATCCGGGGAGACCCAGTACTTC. Its translation: CASSPAAGSGETQYF.

J is TRBJ2-5 and V is TRBV7-9; no definite D call. This CDR3 region has 14 residues. Trimming removed 5 bases from V and 5 bases from J, with 15 bases in between. The germline V gene has CDR1 SEHNR and CDR2 FQNEAQ (reference sequence). The CDR3 DNA reads as TGTGCCAGCAGCATAACTGCCCAATCGGAGACCCAGTACTTC. It is translated as CASSITAQSETQYF. The full variable domain, completed using reference TRBV7-9 and TRBJ2-5, is DTGVSQNPRHKITKRGQNVTFRCDPISEHNRLYWYRQTLGQGPEFLTYFQNEAQLEKSRLLSDRFSAERPKGSFSTLEIQRTEQGDSAMYLCASSITAQSETQYFGPGTRLLVL.

The V gene is TRBV5-4, the J gene TRBJ2-5; TRBD1 is a possible D gene (5 bases). V was pared by 3 bases and J by 2 bases, with 14 bases between. The CDR3 runs to 15 residues. Germline CDR1 SGHNT, CDR2 YYREEE (reference sequence). CDR3 sequence reads: CASSSKRRGQETQYF. As DNA, the CDR3 is TGTGCCAGCAGCTCGAAACGAAGGGGACAAGAGACCCAGTACTTC.

The rearrangement uses TRBV13 and TRBJ1-1; TRBD1 agrees at 7 bases. The CDR3 has 14 amino acids. CDR1 and CDR2 (germline): PRHDT, FYEKMQ (reference sequence). J lost 6 bases, V lost 3 bases, and 7 bases had no gene match. CDR3 residues: CASSFTTGNSEAFF. The CDR3 DNA follows: TGTGCCAGCAGCTTCACGACAGGGAATTCTGAAGCTTTCTTT.

This sequence joins TRBV7-6 and TRBJ2-5; D perhaps matches TRBD1 (6 bases). The CDR3 extends over 16 amino acids. V gave up 3 bases and J gave up 5 bases, with 19 bases separating them. The V gene's germline CDR1 is SGHVS and CDR2 FNYEAQ. CDR3 nucleotide sequence: TGTGCCAGCAGCTTGAGCTACAGGGACCGCGCGGAGACCCAGTACTTC. Residues: CASSLSYRDRAETQYF.

The rearrangement links TRBV27 to TRBJ1-2; 9 bases agree with TRBD1. J gave up 4 bases and V 6 bases, and 9 bases lay outside the gene matches. The V gene's germline CDR1 is MNHEY and CDR2 SMNVEV (reference sequence). The CDR3 contains 15 residues. This chain's CDR3 is CASSPTGGQGYGYTF. The CDR3 nucleotides read TGTGCCAGCAGCCCAACCGGGGGACAGGGCTATGGCTACACCTTC.

This rearrangement joins TRBV28 to TRBJ1-4, with D possibly matching TRBD1 (5 bases). The germline CDR1 and CDR2 sequences are MDHEN and SYDVKM. Trimming cost V 6 bases and J 8 bases, with 7 bases left between them. This CDR3 contains 11 residues. The CDR3 DNA reads as TGTGCCAGCAGCCGACAGGAAAAACTGTTTTTT. Translation gives CASSRQEKLFF.